This record looks at one T cell receptor (beta chain) sequence and its context. The antigen is unknown. The data belong to a study of siplizumab effects on memory and regulatory T cells. Some clones are missing from TCRdb's copy, which holds only in-frame ones; the method was immunoSEQ multiplex PCR. The table shows tens of thousands of clones, with roughly 96% occurring only once. Study-wide results and limits: Under siplizumab, alloreactive sequences traced to unstimulated CD4+ memory cells were significantly reduced. The diversity of naive T cells seemed greater than that of memory cells, and their alloresponse contribution seemed major. Unstimulated subsets were the mapping target of only a minor fraction of alloreactive clones.

Per the germline V gene, CDR1 is SNHLY and CDR2 is FYNNEI. After removal of 6 bases from V and 6 bases from J, the junction contained 12 bases not matched to a gene. The CDR3 covers 16 residues. This TCR was sampled from a human donor in good health. The chain is built from TRBV2 and TRBJ2-1; TRBD1 aligns across 9 bases. Sequencing was carried out using naive CD8+ T cells sorted from blood. The CDR3 region is CASSTPQGATSNEQFF. The DNA for the CDR3 is TGTGCCAGCAGCACTCCACAGGGGGCGACCTCCAATGAGCAGTTCTTC.